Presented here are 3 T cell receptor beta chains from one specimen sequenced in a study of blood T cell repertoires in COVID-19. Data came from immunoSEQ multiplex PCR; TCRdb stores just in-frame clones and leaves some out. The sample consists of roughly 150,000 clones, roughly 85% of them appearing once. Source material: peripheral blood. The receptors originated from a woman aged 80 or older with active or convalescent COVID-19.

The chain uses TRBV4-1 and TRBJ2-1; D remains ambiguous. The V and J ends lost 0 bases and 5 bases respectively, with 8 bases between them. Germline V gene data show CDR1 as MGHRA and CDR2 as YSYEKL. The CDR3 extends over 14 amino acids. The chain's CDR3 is CASSQDFSDNEQFF. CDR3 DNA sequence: TGCGCCAGCAGCCAAGATTTCAGCGACAATGAGCAGTTCTTC.

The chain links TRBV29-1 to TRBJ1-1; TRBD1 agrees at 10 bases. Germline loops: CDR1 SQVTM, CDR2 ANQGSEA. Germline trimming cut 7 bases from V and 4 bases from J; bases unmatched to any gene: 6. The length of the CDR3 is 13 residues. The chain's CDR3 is CSATTGGGTEAFF. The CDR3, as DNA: TGCAGCGCCACGACAGGGGGCGGCACTGAAGCTTTCTTT. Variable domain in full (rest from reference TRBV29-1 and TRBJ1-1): SAVISQKPSRDICQRGTSLTIQCQVDSQVTMMFWYRQQPGQSLTLIATANQGSEATYESGFVIDKFPISRPNLTFSTLTVSNMSPEDSSIYLCSATTGGGTEAFFGQGTRLTVV.

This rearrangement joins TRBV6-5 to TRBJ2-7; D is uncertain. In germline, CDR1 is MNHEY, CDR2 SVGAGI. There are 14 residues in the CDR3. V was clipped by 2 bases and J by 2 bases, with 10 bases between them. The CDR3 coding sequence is TGTGCCAGCAGTTACGCGGAGCCCCCCTACGAGCAGTACTTC. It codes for CASSYAEPPYEQYF.